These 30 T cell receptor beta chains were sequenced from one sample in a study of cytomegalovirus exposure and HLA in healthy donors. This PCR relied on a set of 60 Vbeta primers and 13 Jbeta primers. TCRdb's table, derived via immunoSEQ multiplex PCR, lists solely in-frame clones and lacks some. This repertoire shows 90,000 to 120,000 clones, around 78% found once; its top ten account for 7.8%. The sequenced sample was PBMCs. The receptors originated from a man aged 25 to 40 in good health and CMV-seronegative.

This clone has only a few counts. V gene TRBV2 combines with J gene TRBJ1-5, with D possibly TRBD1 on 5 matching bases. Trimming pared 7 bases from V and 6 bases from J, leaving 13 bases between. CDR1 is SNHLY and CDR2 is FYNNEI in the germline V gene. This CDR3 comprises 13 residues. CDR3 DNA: TGTGCCAGCACCTTGGGGGGATCTCAGCCCCAGCATTTT. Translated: CASTLGGSQPQHF.

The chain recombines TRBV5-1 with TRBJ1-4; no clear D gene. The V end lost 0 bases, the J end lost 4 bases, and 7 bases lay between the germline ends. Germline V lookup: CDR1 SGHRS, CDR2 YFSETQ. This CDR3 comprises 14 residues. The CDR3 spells CASSLANSNEKLFF. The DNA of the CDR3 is TGCGCCAGCAGCTTGGCCAACAGTAATGAAAAACTGTTTTTT.

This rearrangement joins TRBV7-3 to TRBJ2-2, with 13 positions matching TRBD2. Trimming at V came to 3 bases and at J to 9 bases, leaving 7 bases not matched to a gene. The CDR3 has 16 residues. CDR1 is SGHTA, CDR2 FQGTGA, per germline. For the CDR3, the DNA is TGTGCCAGCAGCTTGCAGGGGACTAGCGGGACTAGGGAGCTGTTTTTT. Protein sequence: CASSLQGTSGTRELFF.

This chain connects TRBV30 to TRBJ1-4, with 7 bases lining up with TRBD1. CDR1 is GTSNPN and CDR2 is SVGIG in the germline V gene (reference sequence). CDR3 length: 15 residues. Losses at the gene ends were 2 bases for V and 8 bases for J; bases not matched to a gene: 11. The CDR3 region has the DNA TGTGCCTGGAGTCCCGGGCCCGGGACAGCCGAAAAACTGTTTTTT. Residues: CAWSPGPGTAEKLFF.

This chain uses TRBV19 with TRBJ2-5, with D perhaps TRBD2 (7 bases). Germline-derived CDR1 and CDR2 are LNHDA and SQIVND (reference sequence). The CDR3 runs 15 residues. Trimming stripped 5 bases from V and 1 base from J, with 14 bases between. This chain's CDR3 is CASSDRRGPQETQYF. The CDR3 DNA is TGTGCCAGTAGTGACAGGCGGGGGCCCCAAGAGACCCAGTACTTC.

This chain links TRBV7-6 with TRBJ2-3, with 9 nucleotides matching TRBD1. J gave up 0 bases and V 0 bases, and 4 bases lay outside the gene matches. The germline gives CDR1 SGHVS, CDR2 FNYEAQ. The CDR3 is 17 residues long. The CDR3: CASSLAGTGPSTDTQYF. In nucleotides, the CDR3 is TGTGCCAGCAGCTTAGCGGGGACAGGGCCAAGCACAGATACGCAGTATTTT.

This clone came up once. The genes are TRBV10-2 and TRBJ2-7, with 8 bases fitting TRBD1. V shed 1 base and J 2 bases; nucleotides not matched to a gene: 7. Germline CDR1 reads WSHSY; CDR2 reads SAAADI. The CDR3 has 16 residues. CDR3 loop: CASSEFGQGSTYEQYF. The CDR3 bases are TGCGCCAGCAGTGAGTTCGGACAGGGCTCAACCTACGAGCAGTACTTC.

DNA of the CDR3: TGTGCCAGCAGCTTAAACGGGGCCTACAATGAGCAGTTCTTC. The encoded protein is CASSLNGAYNEQFF. V and J are TRBV11-3 and TRBJ2-1; D may be TRBD2 (5 bases). Trimming shortened V by 2 bases and J by 2 bases, and 7 bases separated the two germline ends. Germline V gene lookup returns CDR1 SGHNT and CDR2 YENEEA. This CDR3 has 14 amino acids.

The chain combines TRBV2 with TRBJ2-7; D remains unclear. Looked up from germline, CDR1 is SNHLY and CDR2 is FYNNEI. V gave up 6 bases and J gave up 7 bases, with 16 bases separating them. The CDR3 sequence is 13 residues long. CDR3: CASSPETDREQYF. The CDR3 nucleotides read TGTGCCAGCAGCCCTGAGACTGATCGGGAGCAGTACTTC.

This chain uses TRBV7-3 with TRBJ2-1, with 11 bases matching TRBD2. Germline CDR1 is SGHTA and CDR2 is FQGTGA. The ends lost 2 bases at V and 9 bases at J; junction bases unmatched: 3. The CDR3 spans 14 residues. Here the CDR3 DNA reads TGTGCCAGCAGCTTACTAGCGGGGGGATTTGAGCAGTTCTTC. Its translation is CASSLLAGGFEQFF.

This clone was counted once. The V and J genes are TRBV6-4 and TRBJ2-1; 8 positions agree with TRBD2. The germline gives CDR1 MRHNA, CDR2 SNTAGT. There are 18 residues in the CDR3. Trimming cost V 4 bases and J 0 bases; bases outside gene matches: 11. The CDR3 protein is CASSALGERGPSYNEQFF. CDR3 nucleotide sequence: TGTGCCAGCAGTGCCCTCGGGGAGCGGGGGCCCTCCTACAATGAGCAGTTCTTC.

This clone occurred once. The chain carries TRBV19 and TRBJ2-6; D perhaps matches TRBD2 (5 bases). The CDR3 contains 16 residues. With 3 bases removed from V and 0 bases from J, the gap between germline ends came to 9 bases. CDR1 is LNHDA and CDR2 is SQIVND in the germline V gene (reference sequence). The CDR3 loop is CASSMRVSSGANVLTF. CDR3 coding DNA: TGTGCCAGTAGTATGAGGGTAAGCTCTGGGGCCAACGTCCTGACTTTC.

The CDR3 sequence: CASSLARLAGGERRETQYF. The CDR3 DNA follows: TGCGCCAGCAGCTTGGCCCGGCTAGCGGGGGGGGAAAGAAGAGAGACCCAGTACTTC. The chain joins TRBV5-1 to TRBJ2-5; TRBD2 matches at 12 bases. Germline CDR1 reads SGHRS; CDR2 reads YFSETQ. The CDR3 is 19 residues long. V lost 0 bases to trimming and J lost 4 bases; unmatched junction nucleotides: 13.

The CDR3 DNA sequence: TGTGCCAGCAGTGACTCGCCAGGGCACTCTGGAAACACCATATATTTT. Its translation: CASSDSPGHSGNTIYF. The rearrangement joins TRBV6-4 to TRBJ1-3; TRBD1 might be the D (5 bases). The CDR3 totals 16 residues. The V end lost 0 bases, the J end lost 0 bases, and 9 bases lay between the germline ends. Germline CDR1 and CDR2: MRHNA and SNTAGT.

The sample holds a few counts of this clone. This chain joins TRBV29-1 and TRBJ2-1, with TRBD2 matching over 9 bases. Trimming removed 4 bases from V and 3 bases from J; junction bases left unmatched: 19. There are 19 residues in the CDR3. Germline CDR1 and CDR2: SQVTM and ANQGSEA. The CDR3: CSVGEAGVFTSGFYNEQFF. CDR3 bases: TGCAGCGTTGGTGAGGCAGGGGTATTTACTAGCGGGTTCTACAATGAGCAGTTCTTC.

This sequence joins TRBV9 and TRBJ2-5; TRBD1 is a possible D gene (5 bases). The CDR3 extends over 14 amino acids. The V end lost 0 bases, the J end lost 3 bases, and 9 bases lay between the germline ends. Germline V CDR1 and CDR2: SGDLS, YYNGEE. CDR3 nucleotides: TGTGCCAGCAGCGTAGGGCAAGGGGAAGAGACCCAGTACTTC. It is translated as CASSVGQGEETQYF.

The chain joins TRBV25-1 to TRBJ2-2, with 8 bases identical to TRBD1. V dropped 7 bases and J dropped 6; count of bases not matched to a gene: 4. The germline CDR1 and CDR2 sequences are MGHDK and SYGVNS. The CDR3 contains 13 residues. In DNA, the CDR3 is TGTGCCAGCAAGCAGGGGGCGCCCGGGGAGCTGTTTTTT. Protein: CASKQGAPGELFF.

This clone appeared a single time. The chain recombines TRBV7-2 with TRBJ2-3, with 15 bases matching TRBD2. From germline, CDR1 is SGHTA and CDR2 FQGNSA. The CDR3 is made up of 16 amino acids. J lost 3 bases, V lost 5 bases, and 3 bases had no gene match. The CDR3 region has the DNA TGTGCCAGCAGCCGGACTAGCGGGGGGGCAACAGATACGCAGTATTTT. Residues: CASSRTSGGATDTQYF.

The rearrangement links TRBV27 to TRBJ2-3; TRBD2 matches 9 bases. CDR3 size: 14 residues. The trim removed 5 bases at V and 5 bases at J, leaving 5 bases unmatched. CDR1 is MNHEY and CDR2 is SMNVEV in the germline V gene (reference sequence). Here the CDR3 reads CASSPGLAGDTQYF. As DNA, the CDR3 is TGTGCCAGCAGTCCGGGACTAGCTGGAGATACGCAGTATTTT.

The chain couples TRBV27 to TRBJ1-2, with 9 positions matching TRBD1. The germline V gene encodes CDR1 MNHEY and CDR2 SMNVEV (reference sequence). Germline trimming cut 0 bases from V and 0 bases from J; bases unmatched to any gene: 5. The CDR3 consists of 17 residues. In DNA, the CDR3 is TGTGCCAGCAGTTTATCTCCGGGACAGGGCGCTAACTATGGCTACACCTTC. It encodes CASSLSPGQGANYGYTF.

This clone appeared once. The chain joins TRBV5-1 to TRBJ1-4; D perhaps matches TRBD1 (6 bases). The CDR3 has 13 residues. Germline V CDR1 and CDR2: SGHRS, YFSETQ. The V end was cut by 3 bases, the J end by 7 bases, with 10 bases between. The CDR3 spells CASSSTGSEKLFF. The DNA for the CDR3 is TGCGCCAGCAGCTCCACAGGGTCTGAAAAACTGTTTTTT.

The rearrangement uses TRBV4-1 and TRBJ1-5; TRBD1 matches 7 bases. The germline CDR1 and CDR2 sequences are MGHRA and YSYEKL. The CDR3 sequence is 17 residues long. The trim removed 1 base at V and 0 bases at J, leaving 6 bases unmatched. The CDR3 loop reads CASSQASGQYSNQPQHF. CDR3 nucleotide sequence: TGCGCCAGCAGCCAAGCATCGGGACAGTATAGCAATCAGCCCCAGCATTTT.

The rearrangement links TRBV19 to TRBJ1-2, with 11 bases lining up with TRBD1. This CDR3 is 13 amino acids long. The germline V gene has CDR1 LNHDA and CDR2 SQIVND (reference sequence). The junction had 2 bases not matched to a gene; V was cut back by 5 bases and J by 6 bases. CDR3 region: CASSGQGANGYTF. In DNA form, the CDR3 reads TGTGCCAGTAGTGGACAGGGGGCTAATGGCTACACCTTC.

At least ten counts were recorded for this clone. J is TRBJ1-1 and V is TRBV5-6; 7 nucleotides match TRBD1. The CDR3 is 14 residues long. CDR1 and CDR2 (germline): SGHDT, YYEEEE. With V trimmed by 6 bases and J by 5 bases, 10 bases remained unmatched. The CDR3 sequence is CASTWTGVVTEAFF. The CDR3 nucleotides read TGTGCCAGCACCTGGACAGGCGTTGTGACTGAAGCTTTCTTT.

The CDR3 nucleotides read TGTGCCAGCAGCTTGAGGGGGGGGGCCACCGGGGAGCTGTTTTTT. This translates into CASSLRGGATGELFF. The rearrangement links TRBV7-8 to TRBJ2-2, with a weak D call TRBD2 (7 bases). Trimming removed 3 bases from V and 4 bases from J, with 12 bases in between. CDR3 length: 15 amino acids. From germline, CDR1 is SGHVS and CDR2 FQNEAQ.

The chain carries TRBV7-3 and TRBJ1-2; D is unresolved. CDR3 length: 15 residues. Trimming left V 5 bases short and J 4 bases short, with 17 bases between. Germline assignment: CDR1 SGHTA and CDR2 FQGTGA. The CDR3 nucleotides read TGTGCCAGCAGCAACCACATGGGAGGGAGCTATGGCTACACCTTC. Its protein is CASSNHMGGSYGYTF.

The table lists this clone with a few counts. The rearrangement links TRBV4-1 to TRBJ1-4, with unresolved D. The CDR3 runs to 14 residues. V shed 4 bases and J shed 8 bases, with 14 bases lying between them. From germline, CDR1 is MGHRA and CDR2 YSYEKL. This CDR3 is CASSLAEIGEKLFF. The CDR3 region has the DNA TGCGCCAGCAGCCTAGCAGAAATTGGCGAAAAACTGTTTTTT.

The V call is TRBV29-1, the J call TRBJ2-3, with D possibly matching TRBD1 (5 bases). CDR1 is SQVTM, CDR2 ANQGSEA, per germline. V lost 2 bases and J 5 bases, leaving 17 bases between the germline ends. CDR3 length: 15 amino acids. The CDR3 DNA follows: TGCAGCGTTGAAATAGAAACAGGTCGAGGAGATACGCAGTATTTT. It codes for CSVEIETGRGDTQYF.

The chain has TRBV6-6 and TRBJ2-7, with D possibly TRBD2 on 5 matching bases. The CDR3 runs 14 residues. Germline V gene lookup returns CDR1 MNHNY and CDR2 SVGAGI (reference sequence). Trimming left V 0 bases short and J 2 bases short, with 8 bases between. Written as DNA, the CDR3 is TGTGCCAGCAGTTACTCGGACGGGGCCTACGAGCAGTACTTC. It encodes CASSYSDGAYEQYF.

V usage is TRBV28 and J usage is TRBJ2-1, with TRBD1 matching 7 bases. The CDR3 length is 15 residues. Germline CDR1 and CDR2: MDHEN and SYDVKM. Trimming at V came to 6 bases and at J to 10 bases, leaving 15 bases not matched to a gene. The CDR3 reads CASRGTVRTLGEQFF. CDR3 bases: TGTGCCAGCAGGGGGACAGTTAGGACCCTAGGGGAGCAGTTCTTC.